One and the same sample provided the 22 T cell receptor beta chains below, sequenced in a study of blood T cells in healthy people across ages. Then a second PCR, running roughly 7 to 11 cycles, was carried out with a sample-barcoded 5' primer and a J-beta primer mix. One entry per CDR3 protein results from TCRdb running MiXCR on the 5' RACE reads. The sample consists of 730,000 or so distinct CDR3 sequences, roughly 43% of them appearing once. Input material: blood. The origin of the receptors is an older woman in good health.

In its sample, this clonotype was seen a few times. The J gene is TRBJ1-2, the V gene TRBV12-3 or TRBV12-4; D not resolved. V lost 5 bases and J 4 bases, leaving 5 bases between the germline ends. The CDR3 is 11 amino acids. CDR3 region: CASSHSYGYTF. In nucleotides, the CDR3 is TGTGCCAGCAGTCACAGCTATGGCTACACCTTC.

The DNA for the CDR3 is TGCAGTGCCCAAAATCAGTACTTC. Translation gives CSAQNQYF. This chain connects TRBV20-1 to TRBJ2-4; D not certain. Germline V CDR1 and CDR2: DFQATT, SNEGSKA (reference sequence). CDR3 size: 8 residues. The V gene lost 6 bases and the J gene lost 12 bases, with 6 bases spanning the gap.

The chain has TRBV7-8 and TRBJ2-1, with 8 nucleotides matching TRBD1. The CDR3 is made up of 14 amino acids. Germline V gene data show CDR1 as SGHVS and CDR2 as FQNEAQ. V lost 5 bases to trimming and J lost 7 bases; unmatched junction nucleotides: 7. CDR3 DNA: TGTGCCAGCAGCCCCTTGGACAGGGAGAATGAGCAGTTCTTC. This gives the protein CASSPLDRENEQFF. The whole variable domain, filled in from reference TRBV7-8 and TRBJ2-1, reads GAGVSQSPRYKVAKRGQDVALRCDPISGHVSLFWYQQALGQGPEFLTYFQNEAQLDKSGLPSDRFFAERPEGSVSTLKIQRTQQEDSAVYLCASSPLDRENEQFFGPGTRLTVL.

This chain joins TRBV6-2 or TRBV6-3 and TRBJ2-1; D is undetermined. Trimming cost V 1 base and J 6 bases, with 10 bases left between them. Looked up from germline, CDR1 is MNHEY and CDR2 is SVGEGT. The CDR3 has 14 amino acids. As DNA, the CDR3 is TGTGCCAGCAGTTACTATCGAGCGCTCAATGAGCAGTTCTTC. Encoded protein: CASSYYRALNEQFF.

The chain has TRBV10-3 and TRBJ2-2; the match to TRBD2 covers 9 bases. There are 13 residues in the CDR3. Germline V lookup: CDR1 ENHRY, CDR2 SYGVKD. J was trimmed by 6 bases and V by 9 bases; bases with no gene match: 5. CDR3 residues: CAMLAGEAGELFF. DNA for the CDR3: TGTGCCATGTTAGCGGGAGAGGCCGGGGAGCTGTTTTTT.

This clonotype was seen a few times. The V call is TRBV12-3 or TRBV12-4, the J call TRBJ2-7; tentatively, D is TRBD1 (6 bases). Between the trimmed V and J ends, which lost 7 bases and 3 bases, there was a span of 13 bases. The CDR3 is 13 amino acids. This CDR3 is CASNKLQGYEQYF. CDR3 sequence (DNA): TGTGCCAGCAACAAATTACAGGGCTACGAGCAGTACTTC.

This clonotype has ten or more counts. A much larger clone sits a single nucleotide away, making a read error possible. This chain connects TRBV7-2 to TRBJ2-1, with D maybe TRBD2 (7 bases). Looked up from germline, CDR1 is SGHTA and CDR2 is FQGNSA. Trimming removed 1 base from V and 1 base from J, with 14 bases in between. CDR3 length equals 17 residues. Here the CDR3 reads CASSLVPGGASYNEQFF. The DNA of the CDR3 is TGTGCCAGCAGCTTAGTTCCTGGGGGGGCGTCCTACAATGAGCAGTTCTTC.

This clonotype showed up just a few times. The chain uses TRBV5-1 and TRBJ2-7, with a tentative D call TRBD2 (6 bases). CDR1 is SGHRS, CDR2 YFSETQ, per germline. This CDR3 is 15 amino acids long. Trimming pared 2 bases from V and 3 bases from J, leaving 15 bases between. The CDR3 loop is CASSFSAGFNYEQYF. The DNA for the CDR3 is TGCGCCAGCAGCTTTTCGGCGGGGTTCAACTACGAGCAGTACTTC. Variable domain in full (rest from reference TRBV5-1 and TRBJ2-7): KAGVTQTPRYLIKTRGQQVTLSCSPISGHRSVSWYQQTPGQGLQFLFEYFSETQRNKGNFPGRFSGRQFSNSRSEMNVSTLELGDSALYLCASSFSAGFNYEQYFGPGTRLTVT.

The gene calls are TRBV7-2 and TRBJ2-1; 7 bases are shared with TRBD2. Germline values: CDR1 SGHTA, CDR2 FQGNSA. V dropped 6 bases and J dropped 5; count of bases not matched to a gene: 13. CDR3 size: 16 residues. The DNA of the CDR3 is TGTGCCAGCAGTTTATTCGGCGGGAGAGGAGACAATGAGCAGTTCTTC. This codes for CASSLFGGRGDNEQFF.

The CDR3 nucleotides read TGTGCCAGCAGCCACTCGGGGACTCCCTACGAGCAGTACTTC. Protein sequence: CASSHSGTPYEQYF. This chain joins TRBV6-2 or TRBV6-3 and TRBJ2-7; D perhaps matches TRBD2 (6 bases). The V and J ends lost 6 bases and 2 bases respectively, with 14 bases between them. The CDR3 totals 14 residues. Germline V gene lookup returns CDR1 MNHEY and CDR2 SVGEGT.

This clonotype showed up just a few times. The chain combines TRBV20-1 with TRBJ2-1; 7 bases map to TRBD2. The ends lost 0 bases at V and 10 bases at J; junction bases unmatched: 3. The germline gives CDR1 DFQATT, CDR2 SNEGSKA (reference sequence). The CDR3 consists of 12 residues. CDR3 loop: CSARDLTSEQFF. DNA of the CDR3: TGCAGTGCTAGAGATCTGACTAGCGAGCAGTTCTTC.

This clonotype was picked up one time. The CDR3 protein is CASNSLSTDTQYF. The CDR3 nucleotides read TGCGCCAGCAACTCCCTCTCCACAGATACGCAGTATTTT. This chain links TRBV5-1 with TRBJ2-3; no reliable D call. CDR3 length: 13 amino acids. V was trimmed by 6 bases and J by 2 bases, leaving 10 bases between them. CDR1 is SGHRS, CDR2 YFSETQ, per germline.

In its sample, this clonotype was seen a few times. J is TRBJ2-2 and V is TRBV12-3 or TRBV12-4, with 11 bases that match TRBD2. Germline trimming cut 5 bases from V and 4 bases from J; bases unmatched to any gene: 9. CDR3 length: 17 residues. CDR3 sequence: CASSPTVAGGPTGELFF. CDR3 nucleotides: TGTGCCAGCAGTCCTACGGTAGCGGGGGGGCCCACCGGGGAGCTGTTTTTT.

This clonotype was seen a handful of times. The chain recombines TRBV27 with TRBJ2-1, with D unresolved. With 3 bases removed from V and 0 bases from J, the gap between germline ends came to 6 bases. This CDR3 has 14 residues. In germline, CDR1 is MNHEY, CDR2 SMNVEV (reference sequence). The CDR3 DNA is TGTGCCAGCAGTTTGCGGAGCTCCTACAATGAGCAGTTCTTC. Translated: CASSLRSSYNEQFF.

This clonotype was found many times. This chain links TRBV29-1 with TRBJ2-3, with TRBD2 matching 7 bases. The germline V gene encodes CDR1 SQVTM and CDR2 ANQGSEA. The CDR3 loop spans 13 amino acids. V trimming: 4 bases; J trimming: 3 bases; junction bases outside the gene matches: 4. The CDR3 region has the DNA TGCAGCGTTGTGGGCGGGAGAACAGATACGCAGTATTTT. As protein: CSVVGGRTDTQYF.

The chain couples TRBV4-3 to TRBJ2-7, with a possible D match to TRBD2 (5 bases). Germline V gene sequence: CDR1 LGHNA, CDR2 YSLEER. This CDR3 contains 17 residues. Trimming stripped 0 bases from V and 7 bases from J, with 22 bases between. The CDR3 nucleotides read TGCGCCAGCAGCCAAGATTCGAGGCGGACTGGATACAATGAGCAGTACTTC. Translated: CASSQDSRRTGYNEQYF.

This clonotype occurred a few times. The chain uses TRBV5-1 and TRBJ1-6; TRBD1 matches 7 bases. The CDR3 covers 16 residues. V gave up 4 bases and J gave up 5 bases; unmatched junction bases: 9. From germline, CDR1 is SGHRS and CDR2 YFSETQ. CDR3 amino acids: CASSHTGDSNNSPLHF. CDR3 sequence (DNA): TGCGCCAGCAGCCACACCGGGGACAGCAATAATTCACCCCTCCACTTT.

V and J are TRBV27 and TRBJ2-7; no definite D call. V was cut by 3 bases and J by 3 bases, with 9 bases left in between. Germline V gives CDR1 MNHEY, CDR2 SMNVEV (reference sequence). This CDR3 region has 13 residues. The CDR3 loop reads CASSFQQYYEQYF. CDR3 nucleotides: TGTGCCAGCAGTTTCCAGCAGTACTACGAGCAGTACTTC.

About this clonotype itself: It may be a read error: a sequence one base away is much more abundant. J is TRBJ2-1 and V is TRBV27; 11 nucleotides line up with TRBD1. Germline V CDR1 and CDR2: MNHEY, SMNVEV (reference sequence). With 3 bases clipped from V and 10 bases from J, the junction kept 8 bases outside the gene matches. CDR3 size: 15 residues. Written as DNA, the CDR3 is TGTGCCAGCAGTTTCGGGACAGGGGGGGAAGGCGAGCAGTTCTTC. Translation gives CASSFGTGGEGEQFF.

The chain is built from TRBV20-1 and TRBJ1-5; D is possibly TRBD1 (5 bases). Deletions cut 1 base from V and 5 bases from J, with 12 bases between. Germline V CDR1 and CDR2: DFQATT, SNEGSKA (reference sequence). The CDR3 is 14 amino acids. In DNA, the CDR3 is TGCAGTGCTAGAGGGGACGAAGGTTATCAGCCCCAGCATTTT. It codes for CSARGDEGYQPQHF.

The chain employs TRBV20-1 and TRBJ2-3; D perhaps matches TRBD1 (6 bases). V was cut by 5 bases and J by 4 bases, with 10 bases left in between. The CDR3 runs to 12 residues. The V gene's germline CDR1 is DFQATT and CDR2 SNEGSKA (reference sequence). CDR3 in amino acids: CSAAKGADTQYF. The CDR3 DNA is TGCAGTGCTGCTAAGGGGGCAGATACGCAGTATTTT.

This clonotype was seen at least ten times. The chain combines TRBV7-2 with TRBJ2-4; D may be TRBD2 (6 bases). Germline-derived CDR1 and CDR2 are SGHTA and FQGNSA. V dropped 6 bases and J dropped 1 base, with 10 bases sitting between them. The CDR3 spans 14 residues. This CDR3 is CASRLEGAKNIQYF. As DNA, the CDR3 is TGTGCCAGCAGGTTGGAGGGGGCCAAAAACATTCAGTACTTC.